The rows below give T cell receptor beta chains drawn from one sample of a study of blood T cells in healthy people across ages. TCRdb re-called the 5' RACE reads through MiXCR, storing one row per CDR3 protein. The sample consists of under 850,000 distinct CDR3 sequences, around 34% of them appearing once. The sequencing sample was made of blood. The source is a man in his late teens or twenties in good health. The CDR3 runs from the conserved cysteine through the conserved F or W. D genes are given only for firm matches. Clone sizes are given selectively: once, few, many, or a class where the clone is expanded.

TRBV3-1	TRBJ2-2	.	.	TGTGCCAGCGGATCGCTGCTGGAGCTGTTTTTT	CASGSLLELFF
TRBV30	TRBJ1-6	.	few	TGTGCCTGGAGTGAGGACCCAATTGTGACCCTCCACTTT	CAWSEDPIVTLHF
TRBV4-1	TRBJ2-1	TRBD2	few	TGCGCCAGCAGCCACGGTCCGGGACTAGCGGGGGTGTACCAGTGGGGTGAGCAGTTCTTC	CASSHGPGLAGVYQWGEQFF
TRBV4-1	TRBJ1-1	.	.	TGCGCCAGCAGCCACATCGGGGCCTTCACTGAAGCTTTCTTT	CASSHIGAFTEAFF
TRBV27	TRBJ2-2	TRBD1	few	TGTGCCAGCAGTTTAAGGGGGCGGGCCGGGGAGCTGTTTTTT	CASSLRGRAGELFF
TRBV12-3/TRBV12-4	TRBJ2-6	.	few	TGTGCCAGCAGCCAAAGTCCCGACTCCGGGGCCAACGTCCTGACTTTC	CASSQSPDSGANVLTF
TRBV4-2	TRBJ2-3	.	many	TGTGCCAGCAGCCAAGCTCCCCCAGATACGCAGTATTTT	CASSQAPPDTQYF
TRBV7-9	TRBJ1-6	.	few	TGTGCCAGCAGCTTAGGGGGGAATCTCCTCGGAAGTAATTCACCCCTCCACTTT	CASSLGGNLLGSNSPLHF
TRBV27	TRBJ2-5	TRBD2	.	TGTGCCAGCAGTCCAAACGGACTAGCGGGACGCCAAGAGACCCAGTACTTC	CASSPNGLAGRQETQYF
TRBV7-3	TRBJ2-1	.	.	TGTGCCAGCAGCTTAGGGGGGAACCTACCCAATGAGCAGTTCTTC	CASSLGGNLPNEQFF
TRBV20-1	TRBJ2-7	TRBD1	few	TGCAGTGTGAGACAGGGCTACTACGAGCAGTACTTC	CSVRQGYYEQYF
TRBV7-2	TRBJ1-2	.	.	TGTGCCTGCAGCTTAGATGGAGGGGGAGACTATGGCTACACCTTC	CACSLDGGGDYGYTF
TRBV28	TRBJ2-3	.	few	TGTGCCAGCACGCGGGGTGCAGATACGCAGTATTTT	CASTRGADTQYF
TRBV29-1	TRBJ2-1	TRBD2	many	TGCAGCGTCGCGGGGGTGAGCTCCTACAATGAGCAGTTCTTC	CSVAGVSSYNEQFF
TRBV5-1	TRBJ2-3	.	many	TGTGCCAGCAGCTTATTACCCACAGATACGCAGTATTTT	CASSLLPTDTQYF
TRBV9	TRBJ1-4	.	.	TGTGCCAGCAGCGCGGGGTTGGCTAGTCGTGAAAAACTGTTTTTT	CASSAGLASREKLFF
TRBV7-3	TRBJ2-1	TRBD1	.	TGTGCCAGCAGCTTAAGACAGGGCTCCTACAATGAGCAGTTCTTC	CASSLRQGSYNEQFF
TRBV12-3/TRBV12-4	TRBJ2-7	TRBD1	.	TGTGCCAGCAGTCGCGGGACAGGGTACGAGCAGTACTTC	CASSRGTGYEQYF
TRBV5-1	TRBJ2-5	TRBD1	.	TGCGCCAGCAGATTTCAGGGGGCGAGTGAGACCCAGTACTTC	CASRFQGASETQYF
TRBV7-2	TRBJ1-2	TRBD1	many	TGTGCCAGCAGCTCATCGACAGGGAACTATGGCTACACCTTC	CASSSSTGNYGYTF
TRBV5-6	TRBJ2-7	.	.	TGTGCCAGCAGCCCCACCGGGGACCTCAGGGTGCAGACCTACGAGCAGTACTTC	CASSPTGDLRVQTYEQYF
TRBV9	TRBJ2-7	TRBD2	few	TGTGCCAGCAGCGTCGGGACTAGCGACTACGAGCAGTACTTC	CASSVGTSDYEQYF
TRBV27	TRBJ2-5	TRBD1	.	TGTGCCAGCAGTTTCCCCAGCAGGGGGCTAAATGAGCAGTACTTC	CASSFPSRGLNEQYF
TRBV12-3/TRBV12-4	TRBJ2-1	.	many	TGTGCCAGCAGTTTGGCTGGGGATGAGCAGTTCTTC	CASSLAGDEQFF
TRBV20-1	TRBJ1-1	TRBD1	.	TGCAGTGCAAGAGCAGGGTCCGCAGGGGGCATGAACACTGAAGCTTTCTTT	CSARAGSAGGMNTEAFF
TRBV7-2	TRBJ1-2	.	.	TGTGCCAGCAGCTTAGCGCCCGGTGGCGCTAACTATGGCTACACCTTC	CASSLAPGGANYGYTF
TRBV4-3	TRBJ2-4	.	many	TGCGCCAGCAGCCAAGATTGGTCAGGGTGGATTGACATTCAGTACTTC	CASSQDWSGWIDIQYF
TRBV2	TRBJ1-6	TRBD1	.	TGTGCCAGCAGAGCTACAGGGGTTCTGACACCCCTCCACTTT	CASRATGVLTPLHF
TRBV27	TRBJ2-7	TRBD2	.	TGTGCCAGCAGTTACGCAGCGGGGGCCTCCTACAATGAGCAGTACTTC	CASSYAAGASYNEQYF
TRBV7-6	TRBJ2-5	.	few	TGTGCCAGCAGCTTAAGGGGACCGGAAGAGACCCAGTACTTC	CASSLRGPEETQYF
TRBV9	TRBJ1-6	TRBD1	.	TGTGCCAGCAGCGTAGATGTAAAGGGGGCAAATTCACCCCTCCACTTT	CASSVDVKGANSPLHF
TRBV29-1	TRBJ1-2	.	.	TGCAGCGTTGAGGATCGAGGGAGCTACACCTTC	CSVEDRGSYTF
TRBV11-2	TRBJ2-5	.	.	TGTGCCAGCAGCCTTAGTGTGACCCAGTACTTC	CASSLSVTQYF
TRBV12-3/TRBV12-4	TRBJ2-7	.	many	TGTGCCAGCAGTCGCGACGGACTCTCCTCCTACGAGCAGTACTTC	CASSRDGLSSYEQYF
TRBV9	TRBJ2-1	TRBD1	few	TGTGCCAGCAGCGTAGCTACCACCGACAGGGCGGGTAATGAGCAGTTCTTC	CASSVATTDRAGNEQFF
TRBV29-1	TRBJ2-1	.	.	TGCAGCGTTGGGGGCAGGATAAGCCATGGGAAGTTCTTC	CSVGGRISHGKFF
TRBV5-1	TRBJ2-5	.	.	TGCGCCAGCAGCTTGTCCCCGTTCGTGGGGAACCAAGAGACCCAGTACTTC	CASSLSPFVGNQETQYF
TRBV4-3	TRBJ2-2	.	.	TGCGCCAGCAGCCAAGTAAAGGGCATCGGGGAGCTGTTTTTT	CASSQVKGIGELFF
TRBV3-1	TRBJ2-3	TRBD2	few	TGTGCCAGCAGCCCGTCAAGCGGGGGGCCTGCAGATACGCAGTATTTT	CASSPSSGGPADTQYF
TRBV6-2/TRBV6-3	TRBJ2-2	TRBD2	.	TGTGCCAGCAGACACCCGGGACTGGCGGGGGGGACGAACACCGGGGAGCTGTTTTTT	CASRHPGLAGGTNTGELFF
TRBV29-1	TRBJ1-1	TRBD1	.	TGCAGCGTTGAAGCCCGGCCCCAGGGGGAGAACACTGAAGCTTTCTTT	CSVEARPQGENTEAFF
TRBV20-1	TRBJ2-1	.	many	TGCAGTGCTAGTCCCCTTCTAGCGCACCTTGGCGAGCAGTTCTTC	CSASPLLAHLGEQFF
TRBV12-5	TRBJ1-5	.	many	TGTGCTAGTGGTTCGGGCAATCAGCCCCAGCATTTT	CASGSGNQPQHF
TRBV29-1	TRBJ2-7	TRBD2	.	TGCAGCGTTGAAGATACGGGGGGAACCTACGAGCAGTACTTC	CSVEDTGGTYEQYF
TRBV12-3/TRBV12-4	TRBJ2-1	.	many	TGTGCCAGCACCTTGGGGGTAAATTCCTACAATGAGCAGTTCTTC	CASTLGVNSYNEQFF
TRBV20-1	TRBJ2-7	.	many	TGCAGTGCTAGTCCGGTTAGCTACGAGCAGTACTTC	CSASPVSYEQYF
TRBV28	TRBJ1-2	.	.	TGTGCCAGCAGTGACCCAGTCGAATATAACTATGGCTACACCTTC	CASSDPVEYNYGYTF
TRBV12-3/TRBV12-4	TRBJ1-2	.	.	TGTGCCAGCAGTGTAGTGGGGGGCTACTATGGCTACACCTTC	CASSVVGGYYGYTF